The source of this T cell receptor (beta chain) is a study of beta chain features in type 1 diabetes. The study's findings and limits: Reduced insertions and increased deletions marked VDJ junctions in type 1 diabetes patients.

On this clone itself: Its cognate antigen is unknown. One junction end does not reproduce the germline sequence, and a read error may be involved.

Via the markers CD45RO/CCR7/CD25/CD127/CD95/CD27, stem cell-like memory, regulatory, central memory and naive CD4+ cells were sorted. Isolated RNA was reverse transcribed in full, so expressed TCRB transcripts were sequenced. Sequenced by immunoSEQ multiplex PCR; TCRdb stores in-frame clones only, minus some. The table shows roughly 150,000 clones, with approximately 10% occurring only once. The sequenced sample was central memory CD4+ T cells from blood. This receptor was obtained from a man aged 18 to 29 in good health.

The CDR3 DNA is TGTGCCAGCCGTGACAGGGCTAGCACTGAAGCTTTCTTT. Protein sequence: CASRDRASTEAFF. The V gene is TRBV25-1, the J gene TRBJ1-1, with 7 bases aligning to TRBD1. This CDR3 contains 13 residues. Germline CDR1 is MGHDK and CDR2 is SYGVNS.